These 13 T cell receptor beta chains share one sample of origin, sequenced in a study of blood T cell repertoires in COVID-19. Method: immunoSEQ multiplex PCR; TCRdb's copy keeps in-frame clones and lacks some. The sample holds 130,000 to 150,000 clones; around four fifths are singletons and the top ten take about 3%. Sequences were obtained from peripheral blood. The receptors stem from a woman aged 40 to 50 with active or convalescent COVID-19.

The chain employs TRBV30 and TRBJ1-2; D not certain. This CDR3 is 11 amino acids long. V lost 4 bases, J lost 8 bases, and 11 bases lay in between. Germline CDR1 reads GTSNPN; CDR2 reads SVGIG (reference sequence). The CDR3 reads CAWNRVWGYTF. Here the CDR3 DNA reads TGTGCCTGGAACCGGGTCTGGGGCTACACCTTC.

The chain employs TRBV30 and TRBJ2-7, with 12 bases aligning to TRBD2. The germline V gene encodes CDR1 GTSNPN and CDR2 SVGIG (reference sequence). The CDR3 is made up of 17 amino acids. V shed 4 bases, J shed 5 bases, and the junction held 15 bases outside the gene matches. The chain's CDR3 is CAWTGGPSGRAYDEQYF. CDR3 coding DNA: TGTGCCTGGACGGGGGGCCCTAGCGGGAGGGCTTATGACGAGCAGTACTTC.

Only a few counts were recorded for this clone. The V gene is TRBV28, the J gene TRBJ2-4, with 8 bases identical to TRBD2. Germline V gene lookup returns CDR1 MDHEN and CDR2 SYDVKM. The CDR3 extends over 15 amino acids. The ends lost 4 bases at V and 1 base at J; junction bases unmatched: 3. CDR3 coding DNA: TGTGCCAGCAGTTCGGGGGGGGCTGCCAAAAACATTCAGTACTTC. Translating it yields CASSSGGAAKNIQYF.

The genes are TRBV2 and TRBJ1-2, with a weak D call TRBD1 (5 bases). Germline CDR1 and CDR2: SNHLY and FYNNEI. V lost 7 bases to trimming and J lost 4 bases, with 19 bases between them. CDR3 length: 15 amino acids. The CDR3 DNA reads TGTGCCAGCACCGAACGCACAGGCCTCCCCTATGGCTACACCTTC. Amino acid sequence: CASTERTGLPYGYTF.

The chain combines TRBV5-4 with TRBJ2-3, with 10 bases matching TRBD2. Trimming took 4 bases from V and 2 from J; bases not matched to a gene: 10. Looked up from germline, CDR1 is SGHNT and CDR2 is YYREEE (reference sequence). The CDR3 runs 17 residues. The CDR3 region is CASSASTSGPTTDTQYF. CDR3 nucleotides: TGTGCCAGCAGCGCATCGACTAGCGGGCCTACCACAGATACGCAGTATTTT. Full variable domain (remainder filled in from reference TRBV5-4 and TRBJ2-3): ETGVTQSPTHLIKTRGQQVTLRCSSQSGHNTVSWYQQALGQGPQFIFQYYREEENGRGNFPPRFSGLQFPNYSSELNVNALELDDSALYLCASSASTSGPTTDTQYFGPGTRLTVL.

The chain is built from TRBV29-1 and TRBJ2-1, with TRBD1 as a possible D gene (6 bases). This CDR3 is 16 amino acids long. The germline V and J ends were trimmed by 4 bases and 2 bases, with 18 bases remaining between them. The germline CDR1 and CDR2 sequences are SQVTM and ANQGSEA. CDR3 DNA sequence: TGCAGCGTTGCGGGTTCAGGGGTAAGGGCCTACAATGAGCAGTTCTTC. It yields the protein CSVAGSGVRAYNEQFF.

This chain joins TRBV5-6 and TRBJ1-1; perhaps TRBD1 as D (5 bases). V shed 2 bases and J shed 4 bases, with 9 bases lying between them. The germline V gene encodes CDR1 SGHDT and CDR2 YYEEEE. The CDR3 loop spans 13 amino acids. The CDR3 reads CASSFQGATEAFF. The CDR3, as DNA: TGTGCCAGCAGCTTTCAGGGTGCCACTGAAGCTTTCTTT.

The chain links TRBV28 to TRBJ2-7; 9 bases map to TRBD1. Germline V gene data show CDR1 as MDHEN and CDR2 as SYDVKM. This CDR3 spans 13 amino acids. Unmatched junction bases numbered 4, after V lost 8 bases and J lost 2 bases. CDR3 in DNA: TGTGCCAGCGCCACAGGGGGCACCTACGAGCAGTACTTC. Protein sequence: CASATGGTYEQYF.

The chain carries TRBV12-5 and TRBJ2-7; a weak D match, TRBD1 (5 bases). Trimming took off 4 bases at V and 1 base at J, with 20 bases between the two ends. The CDR3 has 17 amino acids. From germline, CDR1 is LGHNT and CDR2 FRNRAP. In nucleotides, the CDR3 is TGTGCTAGTGGTTCCCTCCCCCTAGACAGCCTTTCCTACGAGCAGTACTTC. Translating it yields CASGSLPLDSLSYEQYF.

J is TRBJ1-4 and V is TRBV15; 9 bases agree with TRBD1. There are 17 residues in the CDR3. V lost 1 base, J lost 0 bases, and 3 bases stayed unmatched. Germline values: CDR1 LNHNV, CDR2 YYDKDF (reference sequence). In nucleotides, the CDR3 is TGTGCCACCAGCAGAGGGGACAGGGTTGCAACTAATGAAAAACTGTTTTTT. It yields the protein CATSRGDRVATNEKLFF.

The chain carries TRBV28 and TRBJ1-2; D may be TRBD1 (5 bases). The CDR3 is 13 amino acids. Germline CDR1 is MDHEN and CDR2 is SYDVKM. V was trimmed by 3 bases and J by 4 bases, leaving 9 bases between them. Here the CDR3 DNA reads TGTGCCAGCAGTTTCTTTGGGGCCTATGGCTACACCTTC. Its translation: CASSFFGAYGYTF.

The chain uses TRBV5-1 and TRBJ1-4; D not resolved. The germline CDR1 and CDR2 sequences are SGHRS and YFSETQ. V was clipped by 1 base and J by 3 bases, with 7 bases between them. This CDR3 is 14 amino acids long. The CDR3 here is CASSLTEPNEKLFF. In DNA form, the CDR3 reads TGCGCCAGCAGCTTGACAGAACCTAATGAAAAACTGTTTTTT.

This chain uses TRBV5-5 with TRBJ1-6; 9 nucleotides align to TRBD1. The CDR3 runs 19 residues. Trimming at V came to 0 bases and at J to 0 bases, leaving 7 bases not matched to a gene. Germline V gives CDR1 SGHKS, CDR2 YYEKEE (reference sequence). In DNA, the CDR3 is TGTGCCAGCAGCTTGGACGGGACAGGGCCTAGCTCCTATAATTCACCCCTCCACTTT. Translating gives CASSLDGTGPSSYNSPLHF.